This T cell receptor (beta chain) was sequenced for a study of technical replicates of blood from a handful of donors. This table comes from immunoSEQ multiplex PCR, and its TCRdb copy is limited to in-frame clones, with some not included. The sample contains under 85,000 clones, 85% to 95% of which appear only once. V gave up 7 bases and J gave up 6 bases; unmatched junction bases: 12. The CDR3 totals 15 residues. The V gene's germline CDR1 is SQVTM and CDR2 ANQGSEA. The gene calls are TRBV29-1 and TRBJ2-1; 10 bases are shared with TRBD2. The source material was T cells isolated from PBMCs. This sequence was found in a human donor in good health. The CDR3 region is CSGGPQREGINEQFF. The CDR3 DNA is TGCAGCGGGGGACCCCAGCGGGAGGGCATCAATGAGCAGTTCTTC.